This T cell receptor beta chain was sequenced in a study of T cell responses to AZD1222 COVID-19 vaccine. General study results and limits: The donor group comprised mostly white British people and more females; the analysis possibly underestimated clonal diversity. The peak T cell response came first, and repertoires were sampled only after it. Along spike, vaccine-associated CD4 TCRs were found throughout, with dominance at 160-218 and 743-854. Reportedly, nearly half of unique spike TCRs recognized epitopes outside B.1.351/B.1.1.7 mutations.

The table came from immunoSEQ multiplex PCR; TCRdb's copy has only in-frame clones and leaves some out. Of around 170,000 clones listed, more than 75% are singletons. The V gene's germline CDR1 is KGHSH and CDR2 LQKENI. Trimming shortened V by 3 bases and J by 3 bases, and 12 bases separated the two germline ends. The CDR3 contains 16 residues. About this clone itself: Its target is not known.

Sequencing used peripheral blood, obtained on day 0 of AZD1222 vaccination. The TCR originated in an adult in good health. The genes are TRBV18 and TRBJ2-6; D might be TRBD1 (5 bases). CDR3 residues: CASSPLLGDGANVLTF. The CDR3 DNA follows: TGTGCCAGCTCACCCCTCCTAGGGGATGGGGCCAACGTCCTGACTTTC.